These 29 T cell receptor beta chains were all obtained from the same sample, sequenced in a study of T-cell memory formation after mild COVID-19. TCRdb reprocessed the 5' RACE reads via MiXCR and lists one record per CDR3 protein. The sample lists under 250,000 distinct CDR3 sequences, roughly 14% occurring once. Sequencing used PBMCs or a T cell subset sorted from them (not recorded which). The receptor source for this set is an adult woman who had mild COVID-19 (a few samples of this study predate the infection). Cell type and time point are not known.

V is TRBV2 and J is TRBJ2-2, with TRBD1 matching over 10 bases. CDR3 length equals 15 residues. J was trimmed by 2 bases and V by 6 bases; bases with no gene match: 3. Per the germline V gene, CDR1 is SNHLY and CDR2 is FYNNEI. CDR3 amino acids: CASRRDRGNTGELFF. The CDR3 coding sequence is TGTGCCAGCAGGAGGGACAGGGGAAACACCGGGGAGCTGTTTTTT.

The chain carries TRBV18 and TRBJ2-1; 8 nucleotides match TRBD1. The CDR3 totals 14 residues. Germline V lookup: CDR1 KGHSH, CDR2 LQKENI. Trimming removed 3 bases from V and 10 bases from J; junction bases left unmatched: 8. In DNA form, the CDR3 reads TGTGCCAGCTCACCCCGGACAGGGACAAGGGAGCAGTTCTTC. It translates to CASSPRTGTREQFF.

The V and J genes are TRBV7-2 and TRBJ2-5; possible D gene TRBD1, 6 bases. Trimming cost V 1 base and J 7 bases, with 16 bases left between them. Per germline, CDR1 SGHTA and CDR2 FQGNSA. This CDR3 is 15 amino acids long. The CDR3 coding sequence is TGTGCCAGCAGCTTAGATTCAGGGGTGGTCCTGACCCAGTACTTC. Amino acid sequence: CASSLDSGVVLTQYF.

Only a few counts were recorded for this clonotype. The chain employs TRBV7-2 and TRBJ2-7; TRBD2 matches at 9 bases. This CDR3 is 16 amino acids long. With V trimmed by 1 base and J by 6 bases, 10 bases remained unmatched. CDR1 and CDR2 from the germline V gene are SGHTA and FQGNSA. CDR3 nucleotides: TGTGCCAGCAGCTTAGTAAGGGCTAGCGGGAATGTCGAGCAGTACTTC. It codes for CASSLVRASGNVEQYF.

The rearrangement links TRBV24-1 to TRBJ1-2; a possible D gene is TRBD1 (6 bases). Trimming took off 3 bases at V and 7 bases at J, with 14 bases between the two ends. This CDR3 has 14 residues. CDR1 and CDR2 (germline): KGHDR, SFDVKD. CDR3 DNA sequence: TGTGCCACCAGTGATCCGGGACAAACCCTTGGCTACACCTTC. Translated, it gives CATSDPGQTLGYTF.

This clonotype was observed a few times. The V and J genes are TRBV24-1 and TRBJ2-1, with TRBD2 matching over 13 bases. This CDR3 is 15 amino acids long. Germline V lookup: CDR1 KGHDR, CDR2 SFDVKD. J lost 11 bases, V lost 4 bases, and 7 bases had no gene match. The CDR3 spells CATSEDGTSGMKQFF. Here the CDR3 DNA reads TGTGCCACCAGTGAGGACGGGACTAGCGGGATGAAGCAGTTCTTC.

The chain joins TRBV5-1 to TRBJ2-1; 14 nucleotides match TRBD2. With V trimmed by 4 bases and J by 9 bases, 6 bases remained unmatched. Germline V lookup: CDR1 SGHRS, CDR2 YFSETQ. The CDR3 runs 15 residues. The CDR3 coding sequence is TGCGCCAGCAGCATCGGGACTAGCGGGGGAGTTGAGCAGTTCTTC. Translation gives CASSIGTSGGVEQFF.

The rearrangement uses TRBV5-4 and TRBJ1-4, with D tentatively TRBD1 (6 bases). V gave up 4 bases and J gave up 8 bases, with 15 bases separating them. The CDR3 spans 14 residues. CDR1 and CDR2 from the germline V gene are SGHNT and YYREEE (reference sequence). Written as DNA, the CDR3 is TGTGCCAGCAGCCGAAGGGGGAATTCGGAAAAACTGTTTTTT. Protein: CASSRRGNSEKLFF.

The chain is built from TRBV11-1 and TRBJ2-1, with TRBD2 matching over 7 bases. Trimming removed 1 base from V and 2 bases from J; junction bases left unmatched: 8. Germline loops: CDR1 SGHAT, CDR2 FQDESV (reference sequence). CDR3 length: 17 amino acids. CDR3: CASSLESAGATYNEQFF. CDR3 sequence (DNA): TGTGCCAGCAGCTTAGAGTCGGCGGGAGCCACCTACAATGAGCAGTTCTTC.

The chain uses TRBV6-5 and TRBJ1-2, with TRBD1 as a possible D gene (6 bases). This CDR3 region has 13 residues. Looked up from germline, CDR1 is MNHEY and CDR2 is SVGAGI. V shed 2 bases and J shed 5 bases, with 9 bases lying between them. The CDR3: CASSYPGQYGYTF. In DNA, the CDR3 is TGTGCCAGCAGTTACCCCGGACAGTATGGCTACACCTTC.

DNA of the CDR3: TGTGCCTGGAGTGTTGCGACAGGGTTACTGTTTTTT. It encodes CAWSVATGLLFF. The chain employs TRBV30 and TRBJ1-4; 7 bases are shared with TRBD1. Germline CDR1 and CDR2: GTSNPN and SVGIG (reference sequence). V was clipped by 0 bases and J by 13 bases; unmatched bases: 5. This CDR3 region has 12 residues.

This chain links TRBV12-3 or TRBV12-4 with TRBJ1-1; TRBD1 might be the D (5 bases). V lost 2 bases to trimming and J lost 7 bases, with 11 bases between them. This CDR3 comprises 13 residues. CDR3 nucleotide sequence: TGTGCCAGCAGTTTAAGGGGTGAAAGTGAAGCTTTCTTT. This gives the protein CASSLRGESEAFF.

In DNA form, the CDR3 reads TGTGCCAGCGGGGGCAGGAGGCAGTACTTC. This sequence encodes CASGGRRQYF. The chain combines TRBV7-2 with TRBJ2-7, with D tentatively TRBD1 (6 bases). Trimming stripped 8 bases from V and 9 bases from J, with 11 bases between. Germline-derived CDR1 and CDR2 are SGHTA and FQGNSA. This CDR3 is 10 amino acids long. The complete variable domain, with remaining parts taken from reference TRBV7-2 and TRBJ2-7, reads GAGVSQSPSNKVTEKGKDVELRCDPISGHTALYWYRQSLGQGLEFLIYFQGNSAPDKSGLPSDRFSAERTGGSVSTLTIQRTQQEDSAVYLCASGGRRQYFGPGTRLTVT.

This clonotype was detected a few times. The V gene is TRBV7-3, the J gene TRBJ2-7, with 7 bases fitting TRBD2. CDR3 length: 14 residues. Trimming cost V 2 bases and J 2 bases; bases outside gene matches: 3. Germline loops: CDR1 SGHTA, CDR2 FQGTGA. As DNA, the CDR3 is TGTGCCAGCAGCTTACGACGGGGGGCCTACGAGCAGTACTTC. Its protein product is CASSLRRGAYEQYF.

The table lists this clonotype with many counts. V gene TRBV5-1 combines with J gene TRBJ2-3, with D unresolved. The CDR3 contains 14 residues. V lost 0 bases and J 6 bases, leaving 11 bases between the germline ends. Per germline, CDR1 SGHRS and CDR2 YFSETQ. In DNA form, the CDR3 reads TGCGCCAGCAGCTTGGAAGGATATAGGGATACGCAGTATTTT. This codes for CASSLEGYRDTQYF.

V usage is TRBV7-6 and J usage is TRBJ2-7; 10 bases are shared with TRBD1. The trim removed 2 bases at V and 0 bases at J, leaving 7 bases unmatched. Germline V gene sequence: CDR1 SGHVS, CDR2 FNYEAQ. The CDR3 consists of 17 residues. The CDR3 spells CASSLLLGQGGSYEQYF. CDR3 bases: TGTGCCAGCAGCTTACTTCTAGGACAGGGGGGCTCCTACGAGCAGTACTTC.

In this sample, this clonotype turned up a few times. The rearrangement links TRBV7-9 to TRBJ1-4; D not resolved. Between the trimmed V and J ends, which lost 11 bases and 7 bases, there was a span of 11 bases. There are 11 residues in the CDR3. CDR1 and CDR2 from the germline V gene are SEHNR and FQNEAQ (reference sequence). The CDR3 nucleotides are TGTGCCCCCCATGTGGTTGAAAAACTGTTTTTT. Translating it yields CAPHVVEKLFF. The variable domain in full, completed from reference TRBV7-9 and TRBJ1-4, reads DTGVSQNPRHKITKRGQNVTFRCDPISEHNRLYWYRQTLGQGPEFLTYFQNEAQLEKSRLLSDRFSAERPKGSFSTLEIQRTEQGDSAMYLCAPHVVEKLFFGSGTQLSVL.

For the CDR3, the DNA is TGTGCCACCAGTGATTTTGGGCAGGTCGATGAGCAGTTCTTC. Translation gives CATSDFGQVDEQFF. The V and J genes are TRBV24-1 and TRBJ2-1; D is undetermined. The CDR3 consists of 14 residues. V was trimmed by 1 base and J by 8 bases, leaving 11 bases between them. In germline, CDR1 is KGHDR, CDR2 SFDVKD.

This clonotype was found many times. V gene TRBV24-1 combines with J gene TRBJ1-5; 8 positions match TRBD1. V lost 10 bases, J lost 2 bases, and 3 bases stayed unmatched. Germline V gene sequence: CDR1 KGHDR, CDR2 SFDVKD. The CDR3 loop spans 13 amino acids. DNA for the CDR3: TGTGCCACGCAGGGACAGGGCAATCAGCCCCAGCATTTT. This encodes CATQGQGNQPQHF.

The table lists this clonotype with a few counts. The CDR3 nucleotides are TGTGCCAGCAACCTTGGGGGGACCGGGGAGCTGTTTTTT. Its translation: CASNLGGTGELFF. The V call is TRBV7-3, the J call TRBJ2-2, with D perhaps matching TRBD2 (6 bases). Germline V gene sequence: CDR1 SGHTA, CDR2 FQGTGA. V gave up 7 bases and J gave up 5 bases, with 11 bases separating them. CDR3 length equals 13 residues.

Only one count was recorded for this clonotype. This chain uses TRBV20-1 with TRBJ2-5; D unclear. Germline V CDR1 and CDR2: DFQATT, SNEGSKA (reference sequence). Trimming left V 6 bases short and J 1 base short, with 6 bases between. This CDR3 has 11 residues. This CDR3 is CSARPQETQYF. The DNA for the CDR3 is TGCAGTGCACGGCCCCAAGAGACCCAGTACTTC.

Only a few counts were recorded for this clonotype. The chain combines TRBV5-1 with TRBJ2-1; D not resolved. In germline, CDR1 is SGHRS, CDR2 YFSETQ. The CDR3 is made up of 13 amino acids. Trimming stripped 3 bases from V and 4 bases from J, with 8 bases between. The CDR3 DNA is TGCGCCAGCAGCTCGGAAGTATACAATGAGCAGTTCTTC. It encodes CASSSEVYNEQFF.

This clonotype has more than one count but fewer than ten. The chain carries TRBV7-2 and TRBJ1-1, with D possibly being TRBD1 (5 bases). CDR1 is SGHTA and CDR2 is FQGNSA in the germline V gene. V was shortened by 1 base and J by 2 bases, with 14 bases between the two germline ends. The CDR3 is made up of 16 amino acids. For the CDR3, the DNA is TGTGCCAGCAGCTTAGGGGTCGGCAGGGCAAACACTGAAGCTTTCTTT. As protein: CASSLGVGRANTEAFF.

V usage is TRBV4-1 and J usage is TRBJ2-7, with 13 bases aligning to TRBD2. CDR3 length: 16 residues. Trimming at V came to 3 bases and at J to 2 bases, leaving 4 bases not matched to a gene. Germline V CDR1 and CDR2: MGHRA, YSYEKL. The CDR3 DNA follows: TGCGCCAGCAGCCAGGCAGGACTAGCGGGGGCCTACGAGCAGTACTTC. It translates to CASSQAGLAGAYEQYF.

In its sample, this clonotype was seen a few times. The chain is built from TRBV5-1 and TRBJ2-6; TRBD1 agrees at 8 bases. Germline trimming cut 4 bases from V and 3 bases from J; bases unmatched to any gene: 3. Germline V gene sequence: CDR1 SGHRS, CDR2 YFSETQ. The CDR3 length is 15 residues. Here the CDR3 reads CASSPRGHGANVLTF. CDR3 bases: TGCGCCAGCAGCCCCAGGGGGCATGGGGCCAACGTCCTGACTTTC.

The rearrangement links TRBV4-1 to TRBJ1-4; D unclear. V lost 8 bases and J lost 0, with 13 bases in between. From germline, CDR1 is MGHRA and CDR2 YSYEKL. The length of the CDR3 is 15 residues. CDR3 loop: CASENGWTTNEKLFF. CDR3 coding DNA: TGCGCCAGCGAGAACGGATGGACAACTAATGAAAAACTGTTTTTT.

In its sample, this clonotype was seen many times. CDR3 DNA sequence: TGTGCCAGCAGCCCTCGACAGGGCGAGGGTGCCTACGAGCAGTACTTC. This sequence encodes CASSPRQGEGAYEQYF. This chain connects TRBV12-3 or TRBV12-4 to TRBJ2-7, with 7 bases matching TRBD1. The CDR3 is made up of 16 amino acids. Losses at the gene ends were 6 bases for V and 2 bases for J; bases not matched to a gene: 13.

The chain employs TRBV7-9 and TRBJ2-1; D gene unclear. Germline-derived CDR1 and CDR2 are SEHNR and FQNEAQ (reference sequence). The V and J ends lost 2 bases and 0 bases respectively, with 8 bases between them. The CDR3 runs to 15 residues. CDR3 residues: CASSLYQSSYNEQFF. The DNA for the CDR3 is TGTGCCAGCAGCTTATACCAGAGCTCCTACAATGAGCAGTTCTTC.

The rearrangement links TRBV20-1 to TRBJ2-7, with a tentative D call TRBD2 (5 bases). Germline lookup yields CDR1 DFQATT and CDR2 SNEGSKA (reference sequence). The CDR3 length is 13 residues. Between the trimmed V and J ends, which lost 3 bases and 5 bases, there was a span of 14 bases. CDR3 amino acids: CSASIPPGNEQYF. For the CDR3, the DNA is TGCAGTGCTAGTATCCCCCCGGGGAACGAGCAGTACTTC.